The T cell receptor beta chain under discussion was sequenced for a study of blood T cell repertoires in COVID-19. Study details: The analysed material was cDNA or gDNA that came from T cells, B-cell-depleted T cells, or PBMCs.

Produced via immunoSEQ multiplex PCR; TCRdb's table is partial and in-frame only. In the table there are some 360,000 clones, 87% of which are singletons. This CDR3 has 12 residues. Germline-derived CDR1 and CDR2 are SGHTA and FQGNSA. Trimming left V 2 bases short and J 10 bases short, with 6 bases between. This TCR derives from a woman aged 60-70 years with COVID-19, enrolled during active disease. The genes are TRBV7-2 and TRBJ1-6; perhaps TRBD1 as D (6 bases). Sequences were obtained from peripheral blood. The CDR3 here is CASSLTGSPLHF. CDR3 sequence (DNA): TGTGCCAGCAGCTTAACAGGGTCACCCCTCCACTTT.